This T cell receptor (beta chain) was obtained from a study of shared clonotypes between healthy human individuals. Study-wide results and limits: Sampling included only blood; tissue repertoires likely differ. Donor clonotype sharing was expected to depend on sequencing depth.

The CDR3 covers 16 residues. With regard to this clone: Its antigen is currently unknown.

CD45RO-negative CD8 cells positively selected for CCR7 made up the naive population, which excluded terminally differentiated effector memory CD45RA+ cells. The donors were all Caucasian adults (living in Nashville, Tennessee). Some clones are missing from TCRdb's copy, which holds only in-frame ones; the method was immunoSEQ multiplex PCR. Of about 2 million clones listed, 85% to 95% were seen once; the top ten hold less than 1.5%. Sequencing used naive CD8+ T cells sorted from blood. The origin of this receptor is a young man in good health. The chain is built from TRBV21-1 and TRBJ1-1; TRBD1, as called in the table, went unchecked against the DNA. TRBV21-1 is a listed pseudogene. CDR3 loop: CASSLGTGTEVRLAFF. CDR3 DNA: TGTGCCAGTAGCCTCGGGACAGGGACCGAAGTAAGATTGGCTTTCTTT.